The clone carrying this T cell receptor beta chain was seen more than once but under ten times. These data are taken from a study of blood T cell repertoires in COVID-19. Study at large: Material from acute and convalescent COVID-19 was sourced from the United States, Italy and Spain.

The CDR3 covers 15 residues. V lost 1 base and J 8 bases, leaving 12 bases between the germline ends. Germline assignment: CDR1 SGHTA and CDR2 FQGNSA. The data were produced by immunoSEQ multiplex PCR, yet TCRdb's version contains in-frame clones alone and is incomplete. The sample holds roughly 330,000 clones, about 87% seen once. Sequences were obtained from PBMCs or T cells enriched from blood (not recorded which). The TCR sequence derives from a woman in her 30s who had recovered from COVID-19. The chain recombines TRBV7-2 with TRBJ1-6; the D gene is possibly TRBD1 (5 bases). The chain's CDR3 is CASSLEASRDSPLHF. For the CDR3, the DNA is TGTGCCAGCAGCTTAGAAGCGTCCAGGGATTCACCCCTCCACTTT.